What follows is one T cell receptor (beta chain) and its context. The antigen remains undetermined. These data come from a study of blood T cells in healthy people across ages. Whole-study findings and limits: Significant beta diversity loss was already apparent by age approximately 36, declining roughly linearly. Estimated diversity across one million T cells was deemed an underestimate.

The CDR3 length is 13 residues. Germline V lookup: CDR1 DFQATT, CDR2 SNEGSKA (reference sequence). PCR was performed a second time for roughly 7 to 12 cycles using a sample-barcoded 5' primer and a J-beta primer mix. Every sample gave at least 2.5 million paired-end reads containing CDR3. TCRdb fed the 5' RACE reads into MiXCR, producing one record per CDR3 protein. The sample holds hundreds of thousands of distinct CDR3 sequences, about 56% seen once. The sample taken for sequencing was blood. This TCR came from a middle-aged man in good health. This sequence joins TRBV20-1 and TRBJ2-1; D ambiguous. Matching the DNA end better, TRBJ2-7 makes the J call doubtful. DNA for the CDR3: TGCAGTGCTAGAGACCTCAAGGCCAATGAGCAGTACTTC. This sequence encodes CSARDLKANEQYF.